The 9 T cell receptor beta chains listed next were all sequenced from one sample in a study of OX40 agonist ivuxolimab in advanced cancers. Generated by immunoSEQ multiplex PCR, the TCRdb table keeps only in-frame clones and is missing some. In the table there are about 97,000 clones, less than 90% of which are singletons. Sequenced material: CD4+ or CD8+ T cells sorted from blood, taken in a trial of the OX40 agonist ivuxolimab. The receptor set was obtained from an adult with an advanced solid tumor such as melanoma, head and neck, liver or kidney cancer.

The J gene is TRBJ2-2, the V gene TRBV20-1; D is undetermined. The V gene lost 5 bases and the J gene lost 6 bases, with 7 bases spanning the gap. CDR3 length equals 11 residues. Germline V gives CDR1 DFQATT, CDR2 SNEGSKA (reference sequence). The CDR3 spells CSAPRSGELFF. Here the CDR3 DNA reads TGCAGTGCTCCTAGGTCCGGGGAGCTGTTTTTT.

The chain uses TRBV20-1 and TRBJ2-1, with D possibly TRBD1 on 7 matching bases. The CDR3 is made up of 11 amino acids. The V end was cut by 8 bases, the J end by 4 bases, with 9 bases between. Germline CDR1 reads DFQATT; CDR2 reads SNEGSKA (reference sequence). Here the CDR3 reads CSPGGYNEQFF. CDR3 bases: TGCAGTCCAGGGGGGTACAATGAGCAGTTCTTC.

The rearrangement joins TRBV5-4 to TRBJ1-3; D gene uncertain. V was pared by 4 bases and J by 0 bases, with 17 bases between. In germline, CDR1 is SGHNT, CDR2 YYREEE (reference sequence). The CDR3 covers 17 residues. The CDR3 DNA reads TGTGCCAGCAGCCAGGACCTTGACCCCCTCTCTGGAAACACCATATATTTT. It is translated as CASSQDLDPLSGNTIYF.

J is TRBJ2-5 and V is TRBV11-2; D may be TRBD1 (5 bases). Trimming removed 6 bases at V and 0 bases at J, with 11 bases between. Germline lookup yields CDR1 SGHAT and CDR2 FQNNGV. The CDR3 has 14 amino acids. The CDR3 DNA is TGTGCCAGCAGATCGACAGACTACCAAGAGACCCAGTACTTC. Protein sequence: CASRSTDYQETQYF. Full variable domain (remainder filled in from reference TRBV11-2 and TRBJ2-5): EAGVAQSPRYKIIEKRQSVAFWCNPISGHATLYWYQQILGQGPKLLIQFQNNGVVDDSQLPKDRFSAERLKGVDSTLKIQPAKLEDSAVYLCASRSTDYQETQYFGPGTRLLVL.

J is TRBJ1-2 and V is TRBV18; D possibly corresponds to TRBD1 (6 bases). The CDR3 covers 15 residues. CDR1 and CDR2 from the germline V gene are KGHSH and LQKENI. V was clipped by 5 bases and J by 8 bases, with 21 bases between them. The CDR3 coding sequence is TGTGCCAGCTCAAAGGACAGTCGAATTAACGTCGGCTACACCTTC. Amino acids: CASSKDSRINVGYTF.

V usage is TRBV6-1 and J usage is TRBJ2-7, with TRBD1 identical over 12 bases. Germline-derived CDR1 and CDR2 are MNHNS and SASEGT. This CDR3 is 15 amino acids long. The V and J ends lost 7 bases and 5 bases, in that order; junction bases with no gene match: 9. In DNA form, the CDR3 reads TGTGCCAGCACCACAGGAGGGACAGGGGGCGACGAGCAGTACTTC. As protein: CASTTGGTGGDEQYF.

This rearrangement joins TRBV6-1 to TRBJ2-4, with D possibly matching TRBD1 (5 bases). The V and J ends lost 4 bases and 0 bases respectively, with 7 bases between them. The CDR3 consists of 14 residues. Germline lookup yields CDR1 MNHNS and CDR2 SASEGT. As DNA, the CDR3 is TGTGCCAGCAGTGGACAGCTAGCCAAAAACATTCAGTACTTC. It codes for CASSGQLAKNIQYF.

V is TRBV6-6 and J is TRBJ2-1; D possibly corresponds to TRBD2 (5 bases). This CDR3 is 13 amino acids long. The germline V and J ends were trimmed by 6 bases and 4 bases, with 10 bases remaining between them. CDR1 and CDR2 from the germline V gene are MNHNY and SVGAGI (reference sequence). CDR3 sequence (DNA): TGTGCCAGCAGCTTCGGACTGTACAATGAGCAGTTCTTC. Translation: CASSFGLYNEQFF.

The CDR3 DNA follows: TGCGCCAGCAGCTTGGCCGTCACAGGACCCTATGGCTACACCTTC. Its translation: CASSLAVTGPYGYTF. The V and J genes are TRBV5-1 and TRBJ1-2, with TRBD1 as a possible D gene (5 bases). The CDR3 has 15 amino acids. Trimming pared 0 bases from V and 4 bases from J, leaving 13 bases between. CDR1 and CDR2 from the germline V gene are SGHRS and YFSETQ.